The clone carrying this T cell receptor (beta chain) has more than one count but fewer than ten. Its antigen is still unknown. Trimming removed 0 bases at V and 2 bases at J, with 14 bases between. The CDR3 sequence is 17 residues long. CDR1 is SGDLS and CDR2 is YYNGEE in the germline V gene. Regarding the study as a whole: Larger-cohort validation covered only one TCR beta V-J rearrangement. Greatest tumor Treg TCR overlap was with tumor naive CD4+ cells.

Memory CD4+ T cells were sorted as CD4+CD45RO+CD25- cells. After constant-region reverse-primer amplification, full-length variable regions underwent semi-nested PCR with Nested Universal Primer A. MiXCR, run by TCRdb on the 5' RACE reads, gives a single entry per CDR3 protein. The sample has 50,000 to 75,000 distinct CDR3 sequences; under 25% are singletons. This clonotype originated in a female donor with breast cancer. The sample consisted of memory CD4+ T cells sorted from a lymph node. Noted subset: memory CD4+ T cells, CD4+CD45RO+CD25-. The J gene is TRBJ2-2, the V gene TRBV9, with D hard to call. The CDR3 sequence: CASSVEGTPSNTGELFF. The DNA of the CDR3 is TGTGCCAGCAGCGTAGAAGGAACACCCTCTAACACCGGGGAGCTGTTTTTT.